This TCR beta chain was sequenced during a study of T cell repertoires in cytomegalovirus infection. As for the study in general: Use of recently identified HLA-C-restricted and well-studied HLA-B-restricted CMV epitopes was part of the study. Public TCR beta signatures marked donors with CMV infection and the matching HLA.

V lost 7 bases and J lost 1; bases outside the gene matches: 8. The CDR3 totals 16 residues. Germline CDR1 is MDHEN and CDR2 is SYDVKM. Study-level points and caveats: Using cumulative public TCR beta family frequency, the authors identified those who carried CMV together with the relevant HLA. HLA-C-restricted CMV-specific TCR beta clonotypes prevailed in the ex vivo response.

Each CDR3 protein gets one entry after TCRdb re-called the reads with MiXCR. The top ten hold about an eighth of the sample, which has more than 250,000 distinct CDR3 sequences, around a quarter seen once. Concerning this clonotype itself: The antigen remains unidentified.

The specimen comprised cultured PBMCs, sampled from culture after CMV antigen stimulation. The sequence was collected from a human donor in good health (CMV status not recorded). Some clones in this sample may be carry-over from other donors' samples. The rearrangement links TRBV28 to TRBJ1-5, with 9 nucleotides matching TRBD1. This CDR3 reads CASTETGGDSNQPQHF. The CDR3 nucleotides read TGTGCCAGCACTGAGACAGGGGGGGACAGCAATCAGCCCCAGCATTTT.